Listed below are T cell receptor beta chains from one sample, sequenced in a study of T-cell memory formation after mild COVID-19. One entry per CDR3 protein results from TCRdb running MiXCR on the 5' RACE reads. The sample lists some 600,000 distinct CDR3 sequences; around 16% were seen once. The sample consisted of PBMCs or a T cell subset sorted from them (not recorded which). These receptors were obtained from an adult woman who had mild COVID-19 (a few samples of this study predate the infection). Cell type and time point are not known. The CDR3 runs from the conserved cysteine through the conserved F or W. A D gene is named only where the DNA matches it firmly. Not all rows give a size; the values are once, few, many and, for expanded clones, a class.

D: .; V: TRBV5-4; J: TRBJ2-7; size: .; DNA: TGTGCCAGCAGCTCGACCTACGCGGAACCCTACGAGCAGTACTTC; CDR3: CASSSTYAEPYEQYF
D: TRBD2; V: TRBV9; J: TRBJ2-3; size: few; DNA: TGTGCCAGCAGCGGCGGACTAGCGGGGGTGAGAGATACGCAGTATTTT; CDR3: CASSGGLAGVRDTQYF
D: .; V: TRBV12-3/TRBV12-4; J: TRBJ1-3; size: .; DNA: TGTGCCAGCAAGGTGGCGATGAGGGGAAACACCATATATTTT; CDR3: CASKVAMRGNTIYF
D: TRBD2; V: TRBV6-1; J: TRBJ2-3; size: .; DNA: TGTGCCAGCAGCATCGCACGGACTAGCGGGAGGACAGATACGCAGTATTTT; CDR3: CASSIARTSGRTDTQYF
D: TRBD2; V: TRBV9; J: TRBJ2-2; size: few; DNA: TGTGCCAGCAGCCCTCTCGCGGGAGGGAGCGCTACGAACACCGGGGAGCTGTTTTTT; CDR3: CASSPLAGGSATNTGELFF
D: .; V: TRBV9; J: TRBJ2-1; size: many; DNA: TGTGCCAGCAGCGTAGGCTCGGTGATTTACAATGAGCAGTTCTTC; CDR3: CASSVGSVIYNEQFF
D: .; V: TRBV29-1; J: TRBJ2-3; size: few; DNA: TGCAGCGGGGGGTCCGCAGATACGCAGTATTTT; CDR3: CSGGSADTQYF
D: TRBD2; V: TRBV6-5; J: TRBJ2-7; size: .; DNA: TGTGCCAGCTCCCAGCGGGAGTACGGGACCTACGAGCAGTACTTC; CDR3: CASSQREYGTYEQYF
D: .; V: TRBV6-1; J: TRBJ1-1; size: few; DNA: TGTGCCAGCAGATCCCGACAGAAAATGAACACTGAAGCTTTCTTT; CDR3: CASRSRQKMNTEAFF
D: .; V: TRBV12-3/TRBV12-4; J: TRBJ2-1; size: .; DNA: TGTGCCAGCAGTATAAGGCTAGCGTGGGGGAATGAGCAGTTCTTC; CDR3: CASSIRLAWGNEQFF
D: .; V: TRBV30; J: TRBJ1-5; size: few; DNA: TGTGCCTGGAGTTCTGGCAATCAGCCCCAGCATTTT; CDR3: CAWSSGNQPQHF
D: .; V: TRBV5-5; J: TRBJ1-6; size: .; DNA: TGTGCCAGCAGCTTGGTAGGCTTATCGTCTTCACCCCTCCACTTT; CDR3: CASSLVGLSSSPLHF
D: .; V: TRBV15; J: TRBJ1-4; size: .; DNA: TGTGCCACCAGCACCCGGGACGGGGATGAAAAACTGTTTTTT; CDR3: CATSTRDGDEKLFF
D: .; V: TRBV7-9; J: TRBJ1-4; size: .; DNA: TGTGCCAGCAGCTTAGCGAGCAGAGAATGGGCTAATGAAAAACTGTTTTTT; CDR3: CASSLASREWANEKLFF
D: .; V: TRBV5-4; J: TRBJ2-6; size: few; DNA: TGTGCCAGCAGCAAGGAAAGCTCTGGGGCCAACGTCCTGACTTTC; CDR3: CASSKESSGANVLTF
D: .; V: TRBV5-1; J: TRBJ1-2; size: .; DNA: TGCGCCAGCAGCCTGAGGGAGAGGTATGGCTACACCTTC; CDR3: CASSLRERYGYTF
D: .; V: TRBV5-1; J: TRBJ1-2; size: .; DNA: TGCGCCAGCAGCAAGCCTACCGATGGCTACACCTTC; CDR3: CASSKPTDGYTF
D: .; V: TRBV4-1; J: TRBJ1-3; size: few; DNA: TGCGCCAGCAGCCCCCATGAGCGGGGCTCTGGAAACACCATATATTTT; CDR3: CASSPHERGSGNTIYF
D: TRBD2; V: TRBV5-4; J: TRBJ2-3; size: .; DNA: TGTGCCAGCAGCTTTTCTAGCGGGGGGCCCCCCACAGATACGCAGTATTTT; CDR3: CASSFSSGGPPTDTQYF
D: TRBD1; V: TRBV9; J: TRBJ2-1; size: .; DNA: TGTGCCAGCAGCGTAGAAGGGACAGGGGGATACAATGAGCAGTTCTTC; CDR3: CASSVEGTGGYNEQFF
D: .; V: TRBV20-1; J: TRBJ2-3; size: few; DNA: TGCAGTGCTAGAGAACTGGGCGGGGGCACAGATACGCAGTATTTT; CDR3: CSARELGGGTDTQYF
D: .; V: TRBV9; J: TRBJ2-1; size: few; DNA: TGTGCCAGCAGCCCCCGGTTTAGGGGGGGGGACGATGAGCAGTTCTTC; CDR3: CASSPRFRGGDDEQFF